A selection of T cell receptor beta chains follows, all from one sample in a study of control samples from healthy donors and cancer patients. The assay was immunoSEQ multiplex PCR, and TCRdb's table has in-frame clones only and misses some. The table lists tens of thousands of clones, around 93% of them singletons, with 2.8% in the top ten. Sequenced material: blood. The source of these receptors is a woman aged 25 to 39 in good health. Each CDR3 is given with its conserved first and last residue. Each record gives: clone size, J gene, D gene, V gene, CDR3 protein, CDR3 DNA. D genes are given only for firm matches. Clone size is given for some rows only: seen once, a few or many times, or a class if the clone is expanded.

-	TRBJ1-4	TRBD1	TRBV4-2	CASSQGQGYEKLFF	TGTGCCAGCAGCCAGGGACAGGGTTATGAAAAACTGTTTTTT
-	TRBJ1-2	-	TRBV12-3/TRBV12-4	CASSFRENYGYTF	TGTGCCAGCAGTTTCCGGGAAAACTATGGCTACACCTTC
-	TRBJ2-2	-	TRBV6-5	CASMGGLNTGELFF	TGTGCCAGCATGGGGGGCCTCAACACCGGGGAGCTGTTTTTT
-	TRBJ2-1	-	TRBV3-1/TRBV3-2	CASSQGPNSDEQFF	TGTGCCAGCAGCCAAGGCCCAAATAGTGATGAGCAGTTCTTC
-	TRBJ1-4	-	TRBV10-2	CASRQQATNEKLFF	TGCGCCAGCAGACAACAGGCAACTAATGAAAAACTGTTTTTT
once	TRBJ2-3	-	TRBV12-3/TRBV12-4	CASSFTDTQYF	TGTGCCAGCAGTTTCACAGATACGCAGTATTTT
-	TRBJ2-1	TRBD2	TRBV11-3	CASSLRTSLEEQFF	TGTGCCAGCAGCTTAAGGACTAGCCTGGAGGAGCAGTTCTTC
-	TRBJ1-6	TRBD1	TRBV7-6	CASSLSGTGNSPLHF	TGTGCCAGCAGCTTATCCGGGACAGGGAATTCACCCCTCCACTTT
-	TRBJ1-1	-	TRBV2	CARKDGTEAFF	TGTGCCAGGAAGGACGGAACTGAAGCTTTCTTT
-	TRBJ1-1	-	TRBV6-1	CASSDGQPLPTEAFF	TGTGCCAGCAGTGACGGACAGCCACTCCCTACTGAAGCTTTCTTT
-	TRBJ2-5	-	TRBV18	CASSPAGFKETQYF	TGTGCCAGCTCACCAGCCGGCTTCAAAGAGACCCAGTACTTC
-	TRBJ1-4	TRBD1	TRBV30	CAWTRQGGEKLFF	TGTGCCTGGACCCGACAGGGTGGTGAAAAACTGTTTTTT
-	TRBJ2-3	-	TRBV13	CASRGYGWGTSTDTQYF	TGTGCCAGCCGGGGTTACGGGTGGGGGACTAGCACAGATACGCAGTATTTT
-	TRBJ2-3	TRBD2	TRBV3-1/TRBV3-2	CASSQVAGRGPDTQYF	TGTGCCAGCAGCCAAGTGGCGGGGAGGGGCCCAGATACGCAGTATTTT
-	TRBJ2-6	TRBD2	TRBV5-5	CASSPYPERGRAGGANVLTF	TGTGCCAGCAGCCCCTACCCTGAGCGCGGGAGGGCAGGTGGGGCCAACGTCCTGACTTTC
once	TRBJ1-2	-	TRBV24-1	CATSDVKGTGYTF	TGTGCCACCAGTGATGTGAAGGGTACTGGCTACACCTTC
once	TRBJ1-1	-	TRBV7-2	CASSQAGVNTEAFF	TGTGCCAGCAGCCAAGCAGGGGTGAACACTGAAGCTTTCTTT
-	TRBJ2-7	-	TRBV10-3	CAISETDSSEQYF	TGTGCCATCAGTGAGACGGACAGCTCCGAGCAGTACTTC
-	TRBJ1-4	TRBD1	TRBV6-1	CASSELLGTGNEKLFF	TGTGCCAGCAGTGAATTGTTGGGGACAGGTAATGAAAAACTGTTTTTT
-	TRBJ2-1	TRBD1	TRBV5-4	CASSWDSQNNEQFF	TGTGCCAGCAGTTGGGACAGCCAAAACAATGAGCAGTTCTTC
-	TRBJ2-1	-	TRBV9	CASSADLGSYNEQFF	TGTGCCAGCAGCGCCGACCTCGGCTCCTACAATGAGCAGTTCTTC
-	TRBJ2-5	-	TRBV27	CASKAAQKETQYF	TGTGCCAGCAAGGCAGCGCAGAAAGAGACCCAGTACTTC
-	TRBJ1-1	TRBD1	TRBV18	CASSPRGTLNTEAFF	TGTGCCAGCTCACCCAGGGGGACACTGAACACTGAAGCTTTCTTT